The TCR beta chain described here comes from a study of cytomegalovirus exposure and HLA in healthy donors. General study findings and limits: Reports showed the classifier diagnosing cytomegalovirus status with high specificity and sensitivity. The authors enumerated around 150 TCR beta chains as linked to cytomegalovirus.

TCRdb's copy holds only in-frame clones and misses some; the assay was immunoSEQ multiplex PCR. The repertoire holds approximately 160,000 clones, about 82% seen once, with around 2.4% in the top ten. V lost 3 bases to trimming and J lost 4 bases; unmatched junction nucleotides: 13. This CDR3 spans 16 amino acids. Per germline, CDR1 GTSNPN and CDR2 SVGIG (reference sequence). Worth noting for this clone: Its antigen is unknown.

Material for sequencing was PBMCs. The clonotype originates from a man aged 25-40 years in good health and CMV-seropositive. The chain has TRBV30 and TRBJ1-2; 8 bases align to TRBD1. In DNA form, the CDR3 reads TGTGCCTGGAGGGAGAAGGGGGCAGGGGGCGCCTATGGCTACACCTTC. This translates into CAWREKGAGGAYGYTF.